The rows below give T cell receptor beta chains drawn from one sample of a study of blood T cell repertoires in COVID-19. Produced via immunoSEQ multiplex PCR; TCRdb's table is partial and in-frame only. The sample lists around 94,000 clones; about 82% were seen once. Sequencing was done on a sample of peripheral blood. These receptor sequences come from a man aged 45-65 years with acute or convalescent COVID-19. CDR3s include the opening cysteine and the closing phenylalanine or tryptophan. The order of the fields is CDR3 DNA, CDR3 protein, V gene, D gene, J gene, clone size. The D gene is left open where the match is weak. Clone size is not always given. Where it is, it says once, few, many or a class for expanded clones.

TGTGCCAGCAGCTTAAACCATGGGAGTCAGTTTACCCAGTACTTC	CASSLNHGSQFTQYF	TRBV11-3	.	TRBJ2-5	.
TGTGCCAGCAGCCAAGGCGGGAGTACCGGGGAGACCCAGTACTTC	CASSQGGSTGETQYF	TRBV14	TRBD2	TRBJ2-5	once
TGTGCCAGTAGTAGAGGACAAACTGGAAACACCATATATTTT	CASSRGQTGNTIYF	TRBV19	.	TRBJ1-3	.
TGTGCCAGCAGTCGAACGACCTCCCTCGGGGAAAAACTGTTTTTT	CASSRTTSLGEKLFF	TRBV2	.	TRBJ1-4	.
TGTGCCAGCAGCTTGTGGGAGAACATTCAGTACTTC	CASSLWENIQYF	TRBV5-6	.	TRBJ2-4	.
TGTGCCAGCAGCTTAGGGGACAGGGTTGGAAACACCATATATTTT	CASSLGDRVGNTIYF	TRBV7-6	TRBD1	TRBJ1-3	.
TGTGCCAGCTCACCTCGGGGACAGGGGCACGAGCAGTACTTC	CASSPRGQGHEQYF	TRBV18	TRBD1	TRBJ2-7	.
TGTGCCAGCAGCACCGGGACAGGTTCCTACGAGCAGTACTTC	CASSTGTGSYEQYF	TRBV5-8	TRBD1	TRBJ2-7	medium-sized
TGTGCCAGCTCAACCCAAACAGGGGGCCCCTATGGCTACACCTTC	CASSTQTGGPYGYTF	TRBV18	TRBD1	TRBJ1-2	once
TGTGCCAGCAGTTACCTTAGGGGTACTGAGCAGTTCTTC	CASSYLRGTEQFF	TRBV6-5	.	TRBJ2-1	.
TGTGCCAGCAGCCGCGGGGCGGAGAGGACCTACGAGCAGTACTTC	CASSRGAERTYEQYF	TRBV27	.	TRBJ2-7	.
TGTGCCAGCAGCTCAACTAGCGATACGAGGACCGGGGAGCTGTTTTTT	CASSSTSDTRTGELFF	TRBV7-6	TRBD2	TRBJ2-2	.
TGTGCCAGCAGCAAAGCGGTCAGTACGGGTTATGGCTACACCTTC	CASSKAVSTGYGYTF	TRBV7-9	.	TRBJ1-2	.
TGTGCCAGCAGCTCCGGACAGGCAAATGAAAAACTGTTTTTT	CASSSGQANEKLFF	TRBV7-2	TRBD1	TRBJ1-4	.
TGTGCCAGCAGCTGGACAGGGGGCTCTGGAAACACCATATATTTT	CASSWTGGSGNTIYF	TRBV7-9	TRBD1	TRBJ1-3	.
TGTGCCAGCAGTGAAGACGCTCCGAGGTATGGCTACACCTTC	CASSEDAPRYGYTF	TRBV2	.	TRBJ1-2	.
TGTGCCAGCAGTTCGCCAGGGCTTAGGGAGACCCAGTACTTC	CASSSPGLRETQYF	TRBV28	.	TRBJ2-5	.
TGTGCCAGCAGTCCCGGGACTAGCGGGGGCCTCACAGATACGCAGTATTTT	CASSPGTSGGLTDTQYF	TRBV6-2/TRBV6-3	TRBD2	TRBJ2-3	.
TGTGCCAGCAGTGCAATTCCCGGGACAGCCTATGGCTACACCTTC	CASSAIPGTAYGYTF	TRBV25-1	TRBD1	TRBJ1-2	.
TGTGCCAGCAGTGTCGGGGGGTCAGTCACTGAAGCTTTCTTT	CASSVGGSVTEAFF	TRBV6-2/TRBV6-3	.	TRBJ1-1	.
TGTGCCAGCAGCTACCTGAGGACGGGGTTAGATACGCAGTATTTT	CASSYLRTGLDTQYF	TRBV5-6	.	TRBJ2-3	.
TGCAGCGGTCTCGCAACGGGACAGGGGGTTAGTGAGCAGTACTTC	CSGLATGQGVSEQYF	TRBV29-1	TRBD1	TRBJ2-7	.
TGTGCCAGCAGCGTAGAGGGGCTAGGGGAGACCCAGTACTTC	CASSVEGLGETQYF	TRBV9	.	TRBJ2-5	few
TGTGCCAGCAAAGGGGCACCGGCCTTCTCCTACGAGCAGTACTTC	CASKGAPAFSYEQYF	TRBV6-5	.	TRBJ2-7	.
TGCGCCAGCAGCCAAGGTCAGCAGGGGGGTGGAGAGACCCAGTACTTC	CASSQGQQGGGETQYF	TRBV4-1	.	TRBJ2-5	.
TGTGCCAGCAGCGAGCAGGGACAGGGATGGCACTATGGCTACACCTTC	CASSEQGQGWHYGYTF	TRBV11-1	TRBD1	TRBJ1-2	.
TGTGCCAGCGGACAGACCGCGAACACCGGGGAGCTGTTTTTT	CASGQTANTGELFF	TRBV6-5	.	TRBJ2-2	.
TGTGCCAGCAGTTTGGGGCGGGGGAACAATGAGCAGTTCTTC	CASSLGRGNNEQFF	TRBV6-5	TRBD2	TRBJ2-1	.
TGTGCCAGCAGTTGGTCGCGCCAAGAGACCCAGTACTTC	CASSWSRQETQYF	TRBV12-3/TRBV12-4	.	TRBJ2-5	.